Detailed here is one T cell receptor (beta chain). The antigen it binds to is not known. Base qualities are missing; no much larger clone stands one base away. The sample belongs to a study of T cells in placental villitis. Regarding the complete study: The study compared placental TCR-beta repertoires across villitis of unknown etiology, gestational-age-matched unaffected controls, and infectious villitis to test an allograft-versus-infection hypothesis. The investigation overall reported the following: In villitis of unknown etiology, the expanded clones were largely private to each individual placenta, suggesting that there was no single initiating antigen. CMV-specific clone frequencies were lower in villitis of unknown etiology than in infectious CMV cases (roughly 0.001 vs 0.011), and villitis of unknown etiology did not differ from controls on this measure. Small amounts of decidua were contained in the paraffin blocks, so some of the captured T cells, especially in controls, may have been decidual rather than villous infiltrates. Clonality was higher in villitis of unknown etiology placentae than in controls (median 0.057 versus 0.006, p=0.0025), a result indicating clonal expansion. With bulk tissue sequencing, helper, regulatory or cytotoxic T cells could not be distinguished, nor could maternal versus fetal T cells, and gamma-delta receptors were excluded.

Amplification of TCR-beta CDR3 regions from genomic DNA was performed with the immunoSEQ v4 bias-controlled multiplex PCR assay, which was run blinded to group allocation. To estimate the quantities of nucleated cells and T cells in each sample, reference gene primers were added alongside the TCR-beta primers. Sequencing of the libraries was performed on an Illumina MiSeq with a 100-cycle paired-end protocol. For the original study's pipeline: Diversity and richness were calculated in immunoSEQ Analyzer software, with richness determined by iChao1 and clonality derived from Pielou evenness and Shannon diversity (0-1, with higher values meaning less diverse). CDR3 amino acid sequences with V/J genes were queried against VDJdb for CMV, EBV and influenza A specificities using confidence 3 and substitution 2. The Morisita-Horn index was used to assess TCR-beta amino acid clonotype overlap between villitis of unknown etiology, infectious villitis and control repertoires. In TCRdb, the immuneACCESS table is reduced to in-frame sequences with V and J assigned. These tables do not hold every clone; where another copy was compared, an unresolved V gene accounts for under half, and the others remain unexplained. Clone size and the V and J calls come from that table; the DNA yielded D and trimming. The sample table lists about 750 clones, around 81% of them with a count of one. The top ten hold 9% to 15% of the sample.

Some eleven placentae carried a pathological diagnosis of high-grade villitis of unknown etiology, selected using the Amsterdam Criteria. Compared with both the control and infectious villitis groups, mothers with villitis of unknown etiology had significantly higher gravidity and parity as well as more prior miscarriages. Placentae were collected after delivery and examined grossly and histologically before archival tissue was selected. Five 10-micron scrolls were cut from each FFPE block, and DNA was isolated using the AllPrep DNA/RNA FFPE Tissue kit. DNA concentration and purity were checked by NanoDrop, and RNA quality was assessed on a Bioanalyzer. Looking up the germline V gene yields CDR1 ENHRY and CDR2 SYGVKD. The CDR3, from cysteine to phenylalanine, totals 13 residues. This entry keeps only the CDR3 DNA: 39 bases, framed from base 1. V lost 9 bases and J lost 4 bases, and the count of bases not matched to a germline gene is 6.

This receptor was identified in a human patient with villitis of unknown etiology; the placental T cells may come from both mother and fetus. The sequenced sample was placental tissue containing maternal and fetal cells. The chain was built from TRBV10-3 and TRBJ1-5; 7 nucleotides in the junction match TRBD1. CDR3 loop: CAMGTEKNQPQHF. The nucleotide sequence is TGTGCCATGGGGACAGAGAAAAATCAGCCCCAGCATTTT.